The 4 T cell receptor beta chains below come from one sample, sequenced in a study of T cells generated in artificial thymic organoids. TCRalpha and TCRbeta libraries were amplified separately by semi-nested PCR with TRAC or TRBC reverse primers. One entry per CDR3 protein, called by TCRdb with MiXCR from the 5' RACE reads. The sample records approximately 5,100 distinct CDR3 sequences, about 31% being singletons. Sequenced material: naive CD8+ T cells from blood. Subset described: CD3+TCRalphabeta+CD8SP T cells; for blood, CD45RO-CCR7+ naive CD8+ T cells. Source of these receptors: a human donor who gave cord blood stem cells for thymic organoid culture, a cardiac surgery patient who gave postnatal thymus, or a blood donor (not recorded which).

This clonotype has just one count. The chain couples TRBV28 to TRBJ2-7; the D gene is possibly TRBD1 (6 bases). Per the germline V gene, CDR1 is MDHEN and CDR2 is SYDVKM. The CDR3 is 12 residues long. V lost 6 bases to trimming and J lost 3 bases, with 9 bases between them. DNA for the CDR3: TGTGCCAGCAGGAGGGGGTTCTACGAGCAGTACTTC. Protein product: CASRRGFYEQYF.

The chain employs TRBV6-5 and TRBJ2-1; 10 bases match TRBD2. The V segment lost 2 bases and the J segment 15 bases; nucleotides outside the gene matches: 10. Looked up from germline, CDR1 is MNHEY and CDR2 is SVGAGI. The CDR3 covers 14 residues. The CDR3 region is CASSYVLAGDVRFF. In DNA, the CDR3 is TGTGCCAGCAGTTACGTCCTAGCGGGAGATGTGCGGTTCTTC.

This clonotype turned up a few times. The chain is built from TRBV29-1 and TRBJ2-1; TRBD1 aligns across 7 bases. Germline V CDR1 and CDR2: SQVTM, ANQGSEA. This CDR3 is built from 13 residues. Losses at the gene ends were 7 bases for V and 7 bases for J; bases not matched to a gene: 10. CDR3 sequence reads: CSGHRGRGNEQFF. CDR3 DNA: TGCAGCGGCCACAGGGGCCGAGGGAATGAGCAGTTCTTC.

The chain has TRBV12-3 or TRBV12-4 and TRBJ2-3; 7 nucleotides line up with TRBD2. The CDR3 extends over 14 amino acids. The trim removed 5 bases at V and 1 base at J, leaving 3 bases unmatched. The CDR3 DNA reads as TGTGCCAGCAGTCTTAGCGGGCGCACAGATACGCAGTATTTT. Its translation is CASSLSGRTDTQYF.